Below are 23 T cell receptor beta chains sequenced from a single sample in a study of cytomegalovirus exposure and HLA in healthy donors. The PCR had 60 Vbeta and 13 Jbeta primers. Measured with immunoSEQ multiplex PCR; TCRdb has only the in-frame clones, and not every one. The table lists about 88,000 clones, more than 65% of them singletons. The material sequenced was PBMCs. Receptors were obtained from a man in his thirties or forties in good health and CMV-seronegative.

The V gene is TRBV9, the J gene TRBJ1-1, with no clear D. Germline CDR1 and CDR2: SGDLS and YYNGEE. The CDR3 covers 19 residues. The V and J ends lost 2 bases and 0 bases respectively, with 23 bases between them. Here the CDR3 reads CASSVNPRPNLKMNTEAFF. The CDR3 DNA sequence: TGTGCCAGCAGCGTTAATCCCAGGCCCAACCTTAAAATGAACACTGAAGCTTTCTTT.

This clone has only a few counts. The sample carries other DNA sequences with the same CDR3. This chain connects TRBV28 to TRBJ1-1; perhaps TRBD1 as D (6 bases). Germline V CDR1 and CDR2: MDHEN, SYDVKM. Trimming took off 3 bases at V and 0 bases at J, with 8 bases between the two ends. The CDR3 has 14 residues. The CDR3 coding sequence is TGTGCCAGCAGTTTGGACAGACTGAACACTGAAGCTTTCTTT. Translated, it gives CASSLDRLNTEAFF. The entire variable domain, with the rest obtained from reference TRBV28 and TRBJ1-1, is as follows: DVKVTQSSRYLVKRTGEKVFLECVQDMDHENMFWYRQDPGLGLRLIYFSYDVKMKEKGDIPEGYSVSREKKERFSLILESASTNQTSMYLCASSLDRLNTEAFFGQGTRLTVV.

This sequence joins TRBV29-1 and TRBJ2-5; possibly TRBD1 for D (8 bases). The J call is uncertain, as TRBJ2-7 better fits the DNA end. Germline V CDR1 and CDR2: SQVTM, ANQGSEA. CDR3 size: 13 residues. The CDR3 DNA sequence: TGCAGCGTAAGGACAGGGAGGGCTTACGAGCAGTACTTC. This codes for CSVRTGRAYEQYF.

Concerning this clone itself: One end of the junction does not line up with germline, which may come from a read error. This chain joins TRBV6-1 and TRBJ1-4; D may be TRBD1 (5 bases). This CDR3 region has 13 residues. CDR1 is MNHNS and CDR2 is SASEGT in the germline V gene. The CDR3 is CASSEKQRDGEVF. The CDR3 DNA reads TGTGCCAGCAGTGAAAAGCAGAGGGACGGGGAGGTTTTT.

This chain uses TRBV9 with TRBJ2-7, with 7 bases that match TRBD2. Per the germline V gene, CDR1 is SGDLS and CDR2 is YYNGEE. CDR3 length: 16 amino acids. V dropped 0 bases and J dropped 4; count of bases not matched to a gene: 10. CDR3 in amino acids: CASSVGEGQPGYEQYF. DNA for the CDR3: TGTGCCAGCAGCGTAGGGGAGGGCCAACCCGGGTACGAGCAGTACTTC.

The rearrangement uses TRBV6-1 and TRBJ1-1; 8 bases agree with TRBD1. In germline, CDR1 is MNHNS, CDR2 SASEGT. Germline trimming cut 6 bases from V and 6 bases from J; bases unmatched to any gene: 9. The CDR3 runs 14 residues. The CDR3 nucleotides read TGTGCCAGCAGACAGGGGGAGGCGGTTGCTGAAGCTTTCTTT. Residues: CASRQGEAVAEAFF.

The chain carries TRBV18 and TRBJ1-2, with a weak D call TRBD1 (6 bases). The CDR3 is 16 residues long. Germline V lookup: CDR1 KGHSH, CDR2 LQKENI. The V gene lost 0 bases and the J gene lost 4 bases, with 15 bases spanning the gap. The CDR3 nucleotides read TGTGCCAGCTCACCACCAATAACAGGGCAAGGCTATGGCTACACCTTC. Protein sequence: CASSPPITGQGYGYTF.

The rearrangement links TRBV5-1 to TRBJ2-7; 8 nucleotides match TRBD1. The V segment lost 2 bases and the J segment 0 bases; nucleotides outside the gene matches: 7. There are 16 residues in the CDR3. The germline V gene has CDR1 SGHRS and CDR2 YFSETQ. The CDR3 sequence is CASSLQPGQDSYEQYF. The CDR3 DNA is TGCGCCAGCAGCTTACAACCGGGACAGGACTCCTACGAGCAGTACTTC.

The chain carries TRBV30 and TRBJ2-4; D call uncertain. V was shortened by 3 bases and J by 15 bases, with 15 bases between the two germline ends. The CDR3 contains 11 residues. Germline loops: CDR1 GTSNPN, CDR2 SVGIG (reference sequence). The CDR3 DNA reads as TGTGCCTGGAGCGCCGGGTTGGGTCGGTACTTC. This gives the protein CAWSAGLGRYF.

The V and J genes are TRBV6-5 and TRBJ1-6, with 7 nucleotides matching TRBD1. CDR1 MNHEY and CDR2 SVGAGI come from the germline V gene. This CDR3 is 15 amino acids long. With V trimmed by 6 bases and J by 4 bases, 6 bases remained unmatched. Here the CDR3 reads CASRPETGYNSPLHF. The CDR3 region has the DNA TGTGCCAGCAGACCCGAGACAGGGTATAATTCACCCCTCCACTTT.

This clone occurred a few times. The V and J genes are TRBV5-1 and TRBJ1-1; TRBD1 matches 9 bases. Germline V gives CDR1 SGHRS, CDR2 YFSETQ. The CDR3 has 16 amino acids. The V segment lost 5 bases and the J segment 3 bases; nucleotides outside the gene matches: 11. The CDR3 DNA sequence: TGCGCCAGCAGATATATACAGGGGGCTTTGTACACTGAAGCTTTCTTT. This codes for CASRYIQGALYTEAFF.

The chain couples TRBV27 to TRBJ1-1, with D tentatively TRBD1 (6 bases). The CDR3 has 14 residues. Deletions cut 5 bases from V and 0 bases from J, with 10 bases between. Germline CDR1 MNHEY, CDR2 SMNVEV (reference sequence). Here the CDR3 reads CASSAGQMNTEAFF. The DNA of the CDR3 is TGTGCCAGCAGTGCCGGACAGATGAACACTGAAGCTTTCTTT.

In nucleotides, the CDR3 is TGCAGCGTCGCTCGCTCGACAGTGAACACTGAAGCTTTCTTT. It translates to CSVARSTVNTEAFF. The chain is built from TRBV29-1 and TRBJ1-1; tentatively, D is TRBD1 (5 bases). The CDR3 spans 14 residues. Germline V gives CDR1 SQVTM, CDR2 ANQGSEA. The V end was cut by 6 bases, the J end by 0 bases, with 14 bases between. The full variable domain, its missing parts supplied by reference TRBV29-1 and TRBJ1-1, is SAVISQKPSRDICQRGTSLTIQCQVDSQVTMMFWYRQQPGQSLTLIATANQGSEATYESGFVIDKFPISRPNLTFSTLTVSNMSPEDSSIYLCSVARSTVNTEAFFGQGTRLTVV.

The V call is TRBV30, the J call TRBJ1-1; 10 nucleotides align to TRBD1. The CDR3 length is 13 residues. Per the germline V gene, CDR1 is GTSNPN and CDR2 is SVGIG (reference sequence). Unmatched junction bases numbered 1, after V lost 1 base and J lost 5 bases. In DNA form, the CDR3 reads TGTGCCTGGAGTGGGGACAGGGGTACTGAAGCTTTCTTT. This translates into CAWSGDRGTEAFF. The entire variable domain, with the rest obtained from reference TRBV30 and TRBJ1-1, is as follows: SQTIHQWPATLVQPVGSPLSLECTVEGTSNPNLYWYRQAAGRGLQLLFYSVGIGQISSEVPQNLSASRPQDRQFILSSKKLLLSDSGFYLCAWSGDRGTEAFFGQGTRLTVV.

The chain uses TRBV6-5 and TRBJ1-2, with 9 bases aligning to TRBD1. This CDR3 spans 13 amino acids. The V gene end was trimmed by 6 bases and the J gene end by 8 bases; junction bases not matched to a gene: 7. CDR1 MNHEY and CDR2 SVGAGI come from the germline V gene. The CDR3 DNA is TGTGCCAGCAGCAAACAGGGGGCGAGGGGCTACACCTTC. Its protein product is CASSKQGARGYTF.

In DNA, the CDR3 is TGCGCCAGCAGCCCCACCGGCGGGATGGGCGAGCAGTACTTC. Protein sequence: CASSPTGGMGEQYF. The chain employs TRBV5-1 and TRBJ2-5, with a tentative D call TRBD2 (6 bases). The DNA end lines up better with TRBJ2-7; the J call may be wrong. The germline V gene encodes CDR1 SGHRS and CDR2 YFSETQ. The CDR3 has 14 residues.

The chain recombines TRBV28 with TRBJ1-4; D possibly corresponds to TRBD1 (5 bases). This CDR3 contains 14 residues. V dropped 3 bases and J dropped 5 bases, with 10 bases sitting between them. Germline V lookup: CDR1 MDHEN, CDR2 SYDVKM. The CDR3 region has the DNA TGTGCCAGCAGTTTGTGGGGGGAGAATGAAAAACTGTTTTTT. It translates to CASSLWGENEKLFF.

The chain couples TRBV7-8 to TRBJ2-7; D might be TRBD2 (5 bases). Germline loops: CDR1 SGHVS, CDR2 FQNEAQ. CDR3 length: 13 residues. The V end lost 3 bases, the J end lost 2 bases, and 8 bases lay between the germline ends. CDR3 sequence reads: CASSFFGAYEQYF. CDR3 bases: TGTGCCAGCAGCTTCTTCGGGGCCTACGAGCAGTACTTC.

The V call is TRBV5-1, the J call TRBJ1-1, with 8 bases fitting TRBD1. Germline trimming cut 3 bases from V and 5 bases from J; bases unmatched to any gene: 12. The CDR3 runs 16 residues. Looked up from germline, CDR1 is SGHRS and CDR2 is YFSETQ. CDR3 sequence: CASSSLQGAGGTEAFF. In nucleotides, the CDR3 is TGCGCCAGCAGCTCACTTCAGGGGGCCGGGGGAACTGAAGCTTTCTTT. Combining the CDR3 with reference TRBV5-1 and TRBJ1-1 gives the whole variable domain KAGVTQTPRYLIKTRGQQVTLSCSPISGHRSVSWYQQTPGQGLQFLFEYFSETQRNKGNFPGRFSGRQFSNSRSEMNVSTLELGDSALYLCASSSLQGAGGTEAFFGQGTRLTVV.

This clone was found once. This chain links TRBV6-4 with TRBJ2-2; the match to TRBD2 covers 10 bases. The CDR3 has 15 residues. CDR1 and CDR2 from the germline V gene are MRHNA and SNTAGT. Unmatched junction bases numbered 5, after V lost 6 bases and J lost 4 bases. The CDR3 reads CASSWTSGGTGELFF. The CDR3 nucleotides read TGTGCCAGCAGCTGGACTAGCGGTGGCACCGGGGAGCTGTTTTTT.

The chain uses TRBV6-6 and TRBJ2-5, with D tentatively TRBD1 (5 bases). CDR1 is MNHNY and CDR2 is SVGAGI in the germline V gene (reference sequence). Trimming removed 3 bases from V and 1 base from J, with 6 bases in between. The CDR3 is 13 residues long. In DNA form, the CDR3 reads TGTGCCAGCAGTTATAGGGGCCAAGAGACCCAGTACTTC. Its protein product is CASSYRGQETQYF.

This chain uses TRBV30 with TRBJ1-2; no definite D call. This CDR3 comprises 14 residues. Germline loops: CDR1 GTSNPN, CDR2 SVGIG (reference sequence). Trimming removed 0 bases from V and 7 bases from J, with 15 bases in between. In nucleotides, the CDR3 is TGTGCCTGGAGTGTACTAGTCGGCTCGTTTGGCTACACCTTC. Protein sequence: CAWSVLVGSFGYTF. Supplemented by reference TRBV30 and TRBJ1-2, the full variable domain reads SQTIHQWPATLVQPVGSPLSLECTVEGTSNPNLYWYRQAAGRGLQLLFYSVGIGQISSEVPQNLSASRPQDRQFILSSKKLLLSDSGFYLCAWSVLVGSFGYTFGSGTRLTVV.

The chain employs TRBV6-5 and TRBJ1-5; maybe TRBD1 (5 bases). The CDR3 is 14 amino acids. Germline V CDR1 and CDR2: MNHEY, SVGAGI. Trimming took off 6 bases at V and 0 bases at J, with 9 bases between the two ends. Here the CDR3 reads CASRRGDSNQPQHF. CDR3 in DNA: TGTGCCAGCAGAAGGGGTGATAGCAATCAGCCCCAGCATTTT.